This TCR beta chain was profiled in a study of T cells after yellow fever vaccination. Study-wide background: The SMART-Seq v4 Ultra Low Input method served to prepare the low-cell-number fractions.

Each CDR3 protein is one row after TCRdb ran MiXCR on the 5' RACE reads. Of around 300,000 distinct CDR3 sequences in the sample, around 4.5% were seen once. The CDR3 has 15 residues. Germline lookup yields CDR1 DFQATT and CDR2 SNEGSKA (reference sequence). Deletions cut 1 base from V and 2 bases from J, with 14 bases between. The chain couples TRBV20-1 to TRBJ1-1; D gene ambiguous. This TCR came from a young man who received the YFV17D yellow fever vaccine. The material sequenced was PBMCs, taken 15 days after the yellow fever booster vaccination. The CDR3 sequence: CSARAHGRANTEAFF. The CDR3 bases are TGCAGTGCTAGAGCCCACGGGAGGGCCAACACTGAAGCTTTCTTT.